These 9 T cell receptor beta chains were sequenced from one sample in a study of T cell changes during pregnancy in multiple sclerosis. Profiled with immunoSEQ multiplex PCR; TCRdb holds only in-frame clones, not every one. The repertoire holds roughly 80,000 clones, with just under 95% as singletons. The source was peripheral blood, collected in the first trimester of pregnancy. These receptors all stem from a female donor with multiple sclerosis, enrolled in a pregnancy study.

The J gene is TRBJ2-1, the V gene TRBV7-8; 8 bases map to TRBD2. This CDR3 is 14 amino acids long. Germline V gene sequence: CDR1 SGHVS, CDR2 FQNEAQ. V gave up 8 bases and J gave up 12 bases; unmatched junction bases: 15. The CDR3 region has the DNA TGTGCCAGCCGAAGCGGGGGTCTATCCGTTCCGCAGTTCTTC. This gives the protein CASRSGGLSVPQFF.

The rearrangement uses TRBV5-1 and TRBJ2-1, with D uncertain. Per the germline V gene, CDR1 is SGHRS and CDR2 is YFSETQ. CDR3 length equals 14 residues. The V end lost 2 bases, the J end lost 0 bases, and 6 bases lay between the germline ends. In nucleotides, the CDR3 is TGCGCCAGCAGCTTTTCTACCTCCTACAATGAGCAGTTCTTC. Translating gives CASSFSTSYNEQFF.

V usage is TRBV19 and J usage is TRBJ2-7; 10 positions match TRBD2. J lost 2 bases, V lost 5 bases, and 3 bases had no gene match. The CDR3 length is 14 residues. Germline V lookup: CDR1 LNHDA, CDR2 SQIVND (reference sequence). CDR3 protein: CASSVLAGAYEQYF. The DNA for the CDR3 is TGTGCCAGTAGTGTCCTAGCGGGGGCCTACGAGCAGTACTTC.

V is TRBV9 and J is TRBJ2-3; TRBD2 matches 7 bases. Germline-derived CDR1 and CDR2 are SGDLS and YYNGEE. The junction had 7 bases not matched to a gene; V was cut back by 0 bases and J by 0 bases. This CDR3 is built from 17 residues. CDR3 loop: CASSVGVLARSTDTQYF. CDR3 bases: TGTGCCAGCAGCGTAGGAGTACTAGCGCGTAGCACAGATACGCAGTATTTT.

The chain uses TRBV4-1 and TRBJ1-2; 8 nucleotides match TRBD1. Germline values: CDR1 MGHRA, CDR2 YSYEKL. This CDR3 is built from 17 residues. V trimming: 1 base; J trimming: 4 bases; junction bases outside the gene matches: 11. The chain's CDR3 is CASSQGARTGTPYGYTF. CDR3 sequence (DNA): TGCGCCAGCAGCCAAGGCGCAAGGACAGGGACCCCCTATGGCTACACCTTC.

The sample holds a few counts of this clone. The genes are TRBV25-1 and TRBJ1-2; 8 bases match TRBD1. Unmatched junction bases numbered 0, after V lost 4 bases and J lost 8 bases. The CDR3 consists of 11 residues. Germline V gene lookup returns CDR1 MGHDK and CDR2 SYGVNS. CDR3 amino acids: CASSAGGGYTF. For the CDR3, the DNA is TGTGCCAGCAGTGCAGGGGGCGGCTACACCTTC.

The CDR3 DNA reads as TGTGCCAGCAGTGAGGAGGAACGCACACCCCTCCACTTT. This gives the protein CASSEEERTPLHF. This chain connects TRBV6-4 to TRBJ1-6; D is uncertain. V was clipped by 3 bases and J by 11 bases, with 11 bases between them. Germline CDR1 is MRHNA and CDR2 is SNTAGT. CDR3 length: 13 amino acids.

This sequence joins TRBV7-3 and TRBJ2-1, with 13 bases matching TRBD2. The V segment lost 3 bases and the J segment 5 bases; nucleotides outside the gene matches: 1. The CDR3 loop spans 15 amino acids. Germline-derived CDR1 and CDR2 are SGHTA and FQGTGA. CDR3 sequence: CASSLGLAGHNEQFF. CDR3 bases: TGTGCCAGCAGCTTGGGACTAGCGGGGCACAATGAGCAGTTCTTC.

The V and J genes are TRBV18 and TRBJ2-1, with TRBD1 matching 9 bases. The germline V gene has CDR1 KGHSH and CDR2 LQKENI. Unmatched junction bases numbered 3, after V lost 4 bases and J lost 8 bases. CDR3 length: 13 residues. This CDR3 is CASSRTGGDEQFF. In DNA, the CDR3 is TGTGCCAGCTCACGTACAGGGGGCGATGAGCAGTTCTTC.